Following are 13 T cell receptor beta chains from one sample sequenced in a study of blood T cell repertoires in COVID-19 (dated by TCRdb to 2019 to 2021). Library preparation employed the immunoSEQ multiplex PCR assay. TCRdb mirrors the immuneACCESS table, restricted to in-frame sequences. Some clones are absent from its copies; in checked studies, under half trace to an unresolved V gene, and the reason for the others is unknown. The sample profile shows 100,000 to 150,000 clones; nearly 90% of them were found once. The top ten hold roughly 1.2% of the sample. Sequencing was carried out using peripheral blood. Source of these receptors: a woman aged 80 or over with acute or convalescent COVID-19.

CDR3 protein: CASSTRGEKLFF. The CDR3 coding sequence is TGTGCCAGCAGTACGCGGGGTGAAAAACTGTTTTTT. This sequence joins TRBV2 and TRBJ1-4, with unresolved D. CDR1 is SNHLY, CDR2 FYNNEI, per germline. The CDR3 is made up of 12 amino acids. V lost 5 bases and J lost 7, with 8 bases in between.

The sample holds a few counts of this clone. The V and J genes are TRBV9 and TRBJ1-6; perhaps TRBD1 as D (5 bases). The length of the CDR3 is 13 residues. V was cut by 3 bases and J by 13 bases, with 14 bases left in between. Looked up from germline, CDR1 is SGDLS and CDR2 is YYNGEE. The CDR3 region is CASSGTGPKPLHF. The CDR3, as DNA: TGTGCCAGCAGCGGAACAGGCCCCAAGCCCCTCCACTTT. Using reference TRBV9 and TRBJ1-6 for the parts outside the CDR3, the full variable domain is DSGVTQTPKHLITATGQRVTLRCSPRSGDLSVYWYQQSLDQGLQFLIQYYNGEERAKGNILERFSAQQFPDLHSELNLSSLELGDSALYFCASSGTGPKPLHFGNGTRLTVT.

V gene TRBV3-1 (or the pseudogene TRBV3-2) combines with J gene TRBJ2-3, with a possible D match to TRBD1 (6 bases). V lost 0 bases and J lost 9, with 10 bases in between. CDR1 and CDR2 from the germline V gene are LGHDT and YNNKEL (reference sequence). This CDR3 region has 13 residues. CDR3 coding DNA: TGTGCCAGCAGCCAAGATCCAGGGGTGACGCAGTATTTT. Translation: CASSQDPGVTQYF.

CDR3 DNA sequence: TGTGCCAGTAGTATAGATCCGACAAGGACTAGCGGACGGAGCTCCTACAATGAGCAGTTCTTC. It specifies CASSIDPTRTSGRSSYNEQFF. The V gene is TRBV19, the J gene TRBJ2-1; TRBD2 agrees at 10 bases. Trimming removed 0 bases from V and 0 bases from J; junction bases left unmatched: 14. The CDR3 consists of 21 residues. The germline CDR1 and CDR2 sequences are LNHDA and SQIVND (reference sequence).

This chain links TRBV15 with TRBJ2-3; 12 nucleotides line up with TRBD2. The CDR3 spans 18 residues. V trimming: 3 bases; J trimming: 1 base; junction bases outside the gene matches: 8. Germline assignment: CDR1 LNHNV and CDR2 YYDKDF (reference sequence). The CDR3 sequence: CATSSRTSGAVGTDTQYF. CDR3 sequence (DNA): TGTGCCACCAGCAGTCGGACTAGCGGGGCGGTCGGCACAGATACGCAGTATTTT.

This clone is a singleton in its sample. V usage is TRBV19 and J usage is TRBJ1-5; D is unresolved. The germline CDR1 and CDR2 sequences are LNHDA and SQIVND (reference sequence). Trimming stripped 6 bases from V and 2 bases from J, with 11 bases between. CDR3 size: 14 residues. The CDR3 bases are TGTGCCAGTAGCGCCGGTGCGGGCAATCAGCCCCAGCATTTT. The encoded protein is CASSAGAGNQPQHF.

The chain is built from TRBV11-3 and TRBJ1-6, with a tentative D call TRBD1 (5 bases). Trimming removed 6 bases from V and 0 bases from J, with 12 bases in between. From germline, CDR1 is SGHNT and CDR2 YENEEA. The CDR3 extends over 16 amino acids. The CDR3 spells CASRWGRSSYNSPLHF. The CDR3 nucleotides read TGTGCCAGCAGGTGGGGGAGGAGCTCCTATAATTCACCCCTCCACTTT.

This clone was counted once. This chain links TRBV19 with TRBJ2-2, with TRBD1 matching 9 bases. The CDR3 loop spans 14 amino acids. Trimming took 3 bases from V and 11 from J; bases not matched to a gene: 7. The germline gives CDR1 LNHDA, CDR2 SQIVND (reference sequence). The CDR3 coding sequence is TGTGCCAGTAGTATGAGAGAACAGGGGGCTGAGCTGTTTTTT. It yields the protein CASSMREQGAELFF.

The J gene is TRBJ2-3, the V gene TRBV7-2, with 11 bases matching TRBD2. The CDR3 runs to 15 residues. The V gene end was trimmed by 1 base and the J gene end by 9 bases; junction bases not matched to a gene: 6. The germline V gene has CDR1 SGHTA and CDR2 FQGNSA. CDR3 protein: CASSLGLAGGGTQYF. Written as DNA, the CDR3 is TGTGCCAGCAGCTTAGGGCTAGCGGGGGGAGGCACGCAGTATTTT.

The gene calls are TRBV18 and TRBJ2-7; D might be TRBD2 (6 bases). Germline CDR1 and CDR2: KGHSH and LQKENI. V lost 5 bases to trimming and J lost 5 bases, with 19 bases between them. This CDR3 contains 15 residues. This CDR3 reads CASSSNKGLQDEQYF. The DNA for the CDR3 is TGTGCCAGCTCATCAAATAAGGGACTCCAGGACGAGCAGTACTTC.

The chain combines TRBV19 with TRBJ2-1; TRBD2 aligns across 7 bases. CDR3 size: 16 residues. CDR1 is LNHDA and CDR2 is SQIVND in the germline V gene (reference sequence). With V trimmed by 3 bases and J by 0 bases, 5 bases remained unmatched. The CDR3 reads CASSIGASGSYNEQFF. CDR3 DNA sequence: TGTGCCAGTAGTATTGGCGCTAGCGGCTCCTACAATGAGCAGTTCTTC.

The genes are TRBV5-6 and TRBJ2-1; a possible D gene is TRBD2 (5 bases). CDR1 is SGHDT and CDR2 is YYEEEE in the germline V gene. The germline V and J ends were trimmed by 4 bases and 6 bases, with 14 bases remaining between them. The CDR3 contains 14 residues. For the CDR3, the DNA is TGTGCCAGCAGCCCAGTTGGACTTCTCAATGAGCAGTTCTTC. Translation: CASSPVGLLNEQFF.

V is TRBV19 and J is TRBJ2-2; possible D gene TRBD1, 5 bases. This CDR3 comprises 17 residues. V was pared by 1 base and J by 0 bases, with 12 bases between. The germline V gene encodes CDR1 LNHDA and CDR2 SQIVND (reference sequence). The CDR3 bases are TGTGCCAGTAGTATAGCAGGGATAAATCCGAACACCGGGGAGCTGTTTTTT. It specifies CASSIAGINPNTGELFF.